The subject of this entry is one T cell receptor (beta chain). Its antigen is unknown. The germline gene is not matched at one end of the junction; a read error may be the cause. This specimen belongs to a study of blood T cells in healthy people across ages. Findings of the study overall: When set beside aged donors, long-lived donors presented more naive CD4+ cells and higher diversity.

Germline loops: CDR1 MDHEN, CDR2 SYDVKM. The CDR3 runs 14 residues. The second PCR ran about 6 to 11 cycles with a sample-barcoded 5' primer and J-beta primers. TCRdb reanalysed the 5' RACE reads using MiXCR and keeps one entry per CDR3 protein. The sample contains over a million distinct CDR3 sequences, roughly 64% of which appear only once. This TCR came from a man aged 18 to 30 in good health. Material: blood. J is TRBJ1-2 and V is TRBV28; possible D gene TRBD1, 5 bases. The CDR3 DNA is TGTACCAGCAGTTTATGGGGCACTGGGAGTGGCTACACCTTC. Protein sequence: CTSSLWGTGSGYTF.